One sample yielded the 18 T cell receptor beta chains listed below, sequenced in a study of tumor-infiltrating lymphocytes in primary liver carcinoma. TCR beta cDNA came from around 500 ng total RNA, primed with a constant-region primer. Generation of the TCR beta libraries relied on three nested multiplex PCR rounds using slightly modified ARM-PCR. Forward primers for TRBV1-TRBV30 and a C-beta reverse primer served the first two PCR rounds, at around 9 cycles each. TCRdb fed the multiplex PCR reads into MiXCR, producing one record per CDR3 protein. The sample has 300,000 to 350,000 distinct CDR3 sequences, about 61% seen once. Extraction also yielded germline DNA, while blood RNA was obtained from unsorted whole blood. Sequenced input: peripheral blood. All receptors come from a man aged 40-49 years with primary liver carcinoma and hepatitis B virus infection.

In the case of this clonotype: A clone one base away is much larger, so this may be a read error. The genes are TRBV5-5 and TRBJ2-3; D may correspond to TRBD1 or TRBD2 (5 bases each). The CDR3 covers 16 residues. In germline, CDR1 is SGHKS, CDR2 YYEKEE (reference sequence). CDR3 DNA: TGTGCCAGCAGCCTGGCCCGGACGGGGCGAACAGGTACGCAGTATTTT. It encodes CASSLARTGRTGTQYF.

On this clonotype itself: The junction differs from germline at one of its ends, possibly a read error. CDR3 region: CASRGNSGTIGELFF. Written as DNA, the CDR3 is TGTGCCAGCAGAGGTAATAGCGGGACTATCGGGGAACTGTTTTTT. The rearrangement joins TRBV6-1 to TRBJ2-2; TRBD2 matches 8 bases. CDR3 length: 15 residues. Germline values: CDR1 MNHNS, CDR2 SASEGT.

This chain joins TRBV18 and TRBJ2-7; D is perhaps TRBD2 (6 bases). CDR1 and CDR2 from the germline V gene are KGHSH and LQKENI. Trimming removed 4 bases from V and 0 bases from J, with 10 bases in between. This CDR3 is built from 14 residues. In DNA form, the CDR3 reads TGTGCCAGCTCACAGGCGGGGAGCTCCTACGAGCAGTACTTC. This gives the protein CASSQAGSSYEQYF.

Note on this clonotype: A read error may be the cause here, since a much bigger clone is one base away. CDR3 in DNA: TGTGCCAGCAGCCATGATTGGCGGGAGATGACCGGGGAGCTGTTTTTT. Amino acids: CASSHDWREMTGELFF. The chain links TRBV4-2 to TRBJ2-2; 7 bases match TRBD2. This CDR3 contains 16 residues. J was trimmed by 5 bases and V by 3 bases; bases with no gene match: 9. Germline V CDR1 and CDR2: LGHNA, YNFKEQ.

About this clonotype itself: A much more abundant neighbour one base away suggests this may be a read error. This sequence joins TRBV6-1 and TRBJ2-1; maybe TRBD2 (6 bases). Germline assignment: CDR1 MNHNS and CDR2 SASEGT. The CDR3 loop spans 15 amino acids. Trimming took 3 bases from V and 6 from J, leaving 15 bases between them. The CDR3 DNA reads TGTGCCAGCAGTGAGTTAGCGGAAGGGTTCAATGAGCAGTTCTTC. It is translated as CASSELAEGFNEQFF.

With respect to this clonotype: The junction shows a germline mismatch at one end, possibly a read error. This chain joins TRBV5-1 and TRBJ1-1; 7 nucleotides align to TRBD1. CDR1 is SGHRS and CDR2 is YFSETQ in the germline V gene. This CDR3 contains 14 residues. Written as DNA, the CDR3 is TGCGCCAGCAGCGAGGGGGCTCGGAACACTGAAGCTTCCTTT. Translated, it gives CASSEGARNTEASF.

This clonotype was seen at least ten times. This chain links TRBV11-2 with TRBJ1-3; perhaps TRBD1 as D (5 bases). Trimming took 1 base from V and 4 from J, leaving 14 bases between them. CDR3 length equals 16 residues. Germline V gives CDR1 SGHAT, CDR2 FQNNGV. CDR3 sequence reads: CASSLAQGLSGNTIYF. The CDR3 DNA sequence: TGTGCCAGCAGCTTAGCCCAGGGACTATCCGGAAACACCATATATTTT.

Remarks on this clonotype: Just one base apart from a much larger clone, this may be a read error. The rearrangement joins TRBV29-1 to TRBJ1-3; D unclear. Germline loops: CDR1 SQVTM, CDR2 ANQGSEA. The CDR3 totals 12 residues. CDR3 sequence (DNA): TGCAGCGTTGGCAGCTCTGGAATCACCATATATTTT. Protein sequence: CSVGSSGITIYF.

The chain joins TRBV28 to TRBJ2-3; 15 positions agree with TRBD2. Germline V gene sequence: CDR1 MDHEN, CDR2 SYDVKM. With 8 bases clipped from V and 0 bases from J, the junction kept 6 bases outside the gene matches. CDR3 length: 17 amino acids. The CDR3 sequence: CASAGTSGRTSTDTQYF. In DNA, the CDR3 is TGTGCCAGCGCCGGGACTAGCGGGAGGACTAGCACAGATACGCAGTATTTT.

Many counts were recorded for this clonotype. The chain carries TRBV5-1 and TRBJ2-3; TRBD2 aligns across 9 bases. The length of the CDR3 is 15 residues. V trimming: 2 bases; J trimming: 4 bases; junction bases outside the gene matches: 5. The germline CDR1 and CDR2 sequences are SGHRS and YFSETQ. Here the CDR3 DNA reads TGCGCCAGCAGCTTTCGAGCGGGGGGCCCAGATACGCAGTATTTT. It specifies CASSFRAGGPDTQYF.

About this clonotype itself: A junction end diverges from the germline sequence, so it may reflect a read error. This chain connects TRBV4-2 to TRBJ2-1, with 11 bases that match TRBD1. CDR3 size: 20 residues. Germline V gene lookup returns CDR1 LGHNA and CDR2 YNFKEQ. DNA for the CDR3: TGTGCCGGCAGCCAAAACCCTCGGACAGGGGGCTCCCTCCCCTACAATGAGCAGTTCTTC. Protein sequence: CAGSQNPRTGGSLPYNEQFF.

As concerns this clonotype: Sequence at one end of the junction differs from germline and may be a read error. The gene calls are TRBV11-2 and TRBJ2-1; 7 nucleotides agree with TRBD2. Germline V lookup: CDR1 SGHAT, CDR2 FQNNGV. The CDR3 extends over 13 amino acids. The CDR3 protein is CASSLGLVNEQLF. Written as DNA, the CDR3 is TGTGCCAGCAGCCTTGGACTAGTGAATGAGCAGCTCTTC.

There are many counts of this clonotype. The chain couples TRBV4-2 to TRBJ2-5; D gene unclear. CDR3 length: 15 residues. CDR1 LGHNA and CDR2 YNFKEQ come from the germline V gene. V was shortened by 1 base and J by 2 bases, with 11 bases between the two germline ends. The CDR3 sequence is CASSQGVAGQETQYF. The DNA of the CDR3 is TGTGCCAGCAGCCAAGGGGTGGCAGGACAAGAGACCCAGTACTTC.

This chain uses TRBV11-3 with TRBJ1-5; D is unclear. The CDR3 length is 16 residues. CDR1 SGHNT and CDR2 YENEEA come from the germline V gene. V was trimmed by 5 bases and J by 3 bases, leaving 17 bases between them. CDR3 bases: TGTGCCAGCAGCATGATGGAGGCCCAACACAATCAGCCCCAGCATTTT. This translates into CASSMMEAQHNQPQHF.

Concerning this clonotype itself: At one boundary the junction diverges from the germline segment, which might be a read error. The chain recombines TRBV10-3 with TRBJ1-1; the D gene is possibly TRBD1 (6 bases). The length of the CDR3 is 13 residues. CDR1 and CDR2 from the germline V gene are ENHRY and SYGVKD. The CDR3 sequence: CAIRDRPNTGAFF. The CDR3 nucleotides read TGTGCCATCAGGGACAGACCGAACACTGGAGCTTTCTTT.

The chain has TRBV11-2 and TRBJ2-7, with 8 bases aligning to TRBD2. The CDR3 sequence is 14 residues long. The germline gives CDR1 SGHAT, CDR2 FQNNGV. V was pared by 3 bases and J by 6 bases, with 7 bases of the junction left unmatched. DNA of the CDR3: TGTGCCAGCAGCTTGAACGGGAGGGCCTTCGAGCAGTACTTC. It translates to CASSLNGRAFEQYF.

The CDR3 DNA reads as TGTGCCAGCAGCTTAAACGGGATTGGCACAGATACGCAGTATTTT. This encodes CASSLNGIGTDTQYF. The chain employs TRBV7-3 and TRBJ2-3; D might be TRBD2 (5 bases). The germline V gene encodes CDR1 SGHTA and CDR2 FQGTGA. V was clipped by 1 base and J by 1 base, with 9 bases between them. The CDR3 is 15 amino acids.

Of note for this clonotype: This may be a read error: a much more frequent sequence differs by one nucleotide. This chain connects TRBV6-1 to TRBJ2-3; 10 bases line up with TRBD2. The germline V gene has CDR1 MNHNS and CDR2 SASEGT. CDR3 length equals 15 residues. V trimming: 2 bases; J trimming: 4 bases; junction bases outside the gene matches: 3. In nucleotides, the CDR3 is TGTGCCAGCAGTGAACTAGCGGGAGTTTCAGATACGCAGTATTTT. It is translated as CASSELAGVSDTQYF.